The T cell receptor beta chain described here comes from a study of blood T cell repertoires in COVID-19. Germline CDR1 SGHAT, CDR2 FQNNGV. This CDR3 spans 14 amino acids. Trimming took off 3 bases at V and 0 bases at J, with 7 bases between the two ends. Generated by immunoSEQ multiplex PCR, the TCRdb table keeps only in-frame clones and is missing some. The table has about 140,000 clones, approximately 88% seen once. Source material: peripheral blood. The sequence derives from a man between 60 and 75 years old with active or convalescent COVID-19. The chain employs TRBV11-2 and TRBJ2-3; D perhaps matches TRBD1 (6 bases). The CDR3 nucleotides are TGTGCCAGCAGCTTGGGACATAGCACAGATACGCAGTATTTT. It codes for CASSLGHSTDTQYF.